This T cell receptor beta chain was recorded in a study of persistence of HIV-infected CD4 T cells. The immunoSEQ assay was version 4, run in survey mode. Profiled with immunoSEQ multiplex PCR; TCRdb holds only in-frame clones, not every one. The sample yields some 58,000 clones, 65% to 75% seen once. The study's findings and limits: CMV- and Gag-responding cells had lower TCRbeta richness than CD3/CD28-responding cells. Degenerate expanded CDR3beta sequences were enriched among CMV- and Gag-responding cells. TCR oligoclonality correlated with proviral oligoclonality in the same sorted populations.

Overlapping HIV-1 Gag 15-mer peptides at approximately 1 ug per peptide per mL were used. Memory cells lacking CD40L and CD69 with high CD45RO were sorted. The CDR3 is 14 residues long. V gave up 3 bases and J gave up 1 base, with 9 bases separating them. From germline, CDR1 is SEHNR and CDR2 FQNEAQ (reference sequence). Of note for this clone: Its antigen is still unknown.

The chain combines TRBV7-9 with TRBJ1-2; possibly TRBD1 for D (5 bases). The specimen was CD4+ T cells sorted from PBMCs after 18-hour stimulation, collected from a patient who received antiretroviral therapy. This sequence was found in an adult man with HIV who was CMV-seropositive. The CDR3 region is CASSLGGLNYGYTF. The CDR3 nucleotides are TGTGCCAGCAGCTTGGGGGGACTTAACTATGGCTACACCTTC.